This T cell receptor (beta chain) was recovered during a study of identical twins. General observations from the study: Low generation probability was overrepresented in out-of-frame alpha sequences shared by twins. Invariant MAIT and iNKT cells could partly confound zero-insertion analyses. The conclusions drew on cross-sectional statistical analysis instead of tracking the same donors. Insertions were reduced in abundant cord blood beta clonotypes but not in memory repertoires.

With 2 bases clipped from V and 2 bases from J, the junction kept 4 bases outside the gene matches. The CDR3 has 15 residues. CDR1 is MRHNA and CDR2 is SNTAGT in the germline V gene. Note on this clonotype: Its antigen remains unidentified.

Each CDR3 protein is one row after TCRdb ran MiXCR on the 5' RACE reads. The sample holds 250,000 to 300,000 distinct CDR3 sequences, 9.5% seen once. This sample was shared with a second study, whose subject was yellow fever vaccine responses in identical twins.

This TCR came from a woman aged 18-35 years in good health. The chain couples TRBV6-4 to TRBJ2-3; 7 bases agree with TRBD2. Material for sequencing was CD8+ T cells sorted from blood. CDR3 bases: TGTGCCAGCAGTGACCCCGGGACTAACACAGATACGCAGTATTTT. Translated: CASSDPGTNTDTQYF.